These T cell receptor beta chains were read from a single sample in a study of cytomegalovirus exposure and HLA in healthy donors. Assay: immunoSEQ multiplex PCR; the TCRdb copy retains only in-frame clones and omits some. The data contain roughly 240,000 clones, around 83% of them singletons. Sequencing was done on a sample of PBMCs. These receptors all come from a girl aged 2-10 years in good health and CMV-seronegative. Each CDR3 is given with its conserved first and last residue. D genes are given only for firm matches. Size values are once, few and many counts, or a class for expanded clones, and some rows have none.

TRBJ1-5 | . | TRBV27 | . | CASRGGWDNQPQHF | TGTGCCAGCAGGGGGGGGTGGGACAATCAGCCCCAGCATTTT
TRBJ1-3 | . | TRBV27 | . | CASSLGLISGNTIYF | TGTGCCAGCAGTTTAGGGCTAATCTCTGGAAACACCATATATTTT
TRBJ2-1 | . | TRBV15 | . | CATRGGKTEQFF | TGTGCCACCAGGGGGGGTAAGACTGAGCAGTTCTTC
TRBJ2-2 | . | TRBV4-1 | . | CASSQGQIQLTGELFF | TGCGCCAGCAGCCAAGGGCAGATACAGCTCACCGGGGAGCTGTTTTTT
TRBJ1-5 | . | TRBV5-8 | . | CASSLELKGRGFNQPQHF | TGTGCCAGCAGCTTGGAATTGAAGGGGCGCGGATTTAATCAGCCCCAGCATTTT
TRBJ2-3 | TRBD2 | TRBV11-2 | . | CASTPNPGLAGEGTDTQYF | TGTGCCAGCACCCCAAACCCGGGACTAGCGGGGGAGGGCACAGATACGCAGTATTTT
TRBJ1-2 | . | TRBV6-1 | . | CASSEATGGPYGYTF | TGTGCCAGCAGTGAAGCGACAGGAGGACCCTATGGCTACACCTTC
TRBJ1-5 | . | TRBV21-1 | few | CASSADDSGFSNQPQHF | TGTGCCAGCAGCGCCGATGACAGTGGCTTTAGCAATCAGCCCCAGCATTTT
TRBJ2-7 | TRBD2 | TRBV5-1 | . | CASSFNSGGSYEQYF | TGCGCCAGCAGCTTCAATAGCGGGGGCTCCTACGAGCAGTACTTC
TRBJ2-7 | . | TRBV28 | . | CASSLGAAYEQYF | TGTGCCAGCAGTTTAGGGGCGGCCTACGAGCAGTACTTC
TRBJ1-1 | TRBD1 | TRBV10-2 | . | CAVDRGLNTEAFF | TGCGCCGTGGATAGGGGGCTGAACACTGAAGCTTTCTTT
TRBJ2-5 | TRBD2 | TRBV4-2 | . | CASSRSPGLAGGRGETQYF | TGTGCCAGCAGCCGATCCCCGGGACTAGCGGGGGGCCGGGGAGAGACCCAGTACTTC
TRBJ2-5 | TRBD2 | TRBV6-1 | . | CAGTSSGTQETQYF | TGTGCCGGAACGAGTAGCGGGACTCAAGAGACCCAGTACTTC
TRBJ2-2 | . | TRBV27 | . | CASRGGQLNTGELFF | TGTGCCAGCAGGGGGGGGCAATTGAACACCGGGGAGCTGTTTTTT
TRBJ1-2 | TRBD1 | TRBV5-6 | . | CASSSTGGSVDYGYTF | TGTGCCAGCAGCTCAACAGGGGGCTCTGTCGACTATGGCTACACCTTC
TRBJ1-1 | . | TRBV20-1 | . | CSASSQTEAFF | TGCAGTGCTAGTTCCCAAACTGAAGCTTTCTTT
TRBJ2-7 | TRBD1 | TRBV6-1 | . | CASGDRAPYEQYF | TGTGCCAGCGGAGACAGGGCACCCTACGAGCAGTACTTC
TRBJ2-7 | TRBD1 | TRBV10-1 | few | CASSVEVPPGQAVYEQYF | TGCGCCAGCAGTGTTGAGGTACCCCCGGGACAGGCGGTCTACGAGCAGTACTTC
TRBJ1-2 | TRBD1 | TRBV5-4 | . | CASSLQGARSGYTF | TGTGCCAGCAGCTTACAGGGGGCGCGGTCCGGCTACACCTTC
TRBJ2-6 | . | TRBV11-2 | . | CASSPSSGANVLTF | TGTGCCAGCAGCCCCTCCTCTGGGGCCAACGTCCTGACTTTC
TRBJ2-7 | . | TRBV9 | . | CASSVGGFSYEQYF | TGTGCCAGCAGCGTAGGAGGTTTCTCTTACGAGCAGTACTTC
TRBJ2-7 | TRBD1 | TRBV5-7 | once | CASSPPATGEPPESYEQYF | TGTGCCAGCAGCCCCCCAGCGACAGGGGAGCCCCCCGAATCCTACGAGCAGTACTTC
TRBJ2-7 | TRBD2 | TRBV15 | . | CATSRGLAGYEQYF | TGTGCCACCAGCAGAGGACTAGCGGGATACGAGCAGTACTTC
TRBJ2-1 | . | TRBV11-2 | . | CASSFSSMGPNEQFF | TGTGCCAGCAGCTTTTCGAGTATGGGCCCCAATGAGCAGTTCTTC
TRBJ1-2 | TRBD1 | TRBV19 | . | CASSIGLGQPYGYTF | TGTGCCAGTAGTATAGGCCTGGGACAGCCATATGGCTACACCTTC
TRBJ1-5 | TRBD1 | TRBV2 | . | CASSVQGSNQPQHF | TGTGCCAGCAGTGTACAGGGGAGCAATCAGCCCCAGCATTTT
TRBJ1-5 | TRBD1 | TRBV4-1 | once | CASSQTGAINQPQHF | TGCGCCAGCAGCCAAACAGGGGCGATAAATCAGCCCCAGCATTTT
TRBJ2-3 | TRBD2 | TRBV5-1 | few | CASRSGGTDTQYF | TGCGCCAGCAGATCGGGGGGGACAGATACGCAGTATTTT
TRBJ2-3 | . | TRBV5-1 | . | CASRRTGSADTQYF | TGCGCCAGCAGAAGAACCGGGAGTGCGGATACGCAGTATTTT
TRBJ2-1 | TRBD2 | TRBV7-6 | . | CASSSRTGLAGGAEQFF | TGTGCCAGCAGCTCTCGAACGGGACTAGCGGGAGGGGCTGAGCAGTTCTTC
TRBJ1-2 | . | TRBV27 | . | CASSLKQGLGYGYTF | TGTGCCAGCAGTCTAAAGCAGGGGCTAGGCTATGGCTACACCTTC
TRBJ1-1 | . | TRBV30 | . | CAWSVRTGSSEAFF | TGTGCCTGGAGTGTACGAACAGGCAGCTCTGAAGCTTTCTTT
TRBJ2-7 | . | TRBV30 | . | CAWAAAYEQYF | TGTGCCTGGGCGGCTGCCTACGAGCAGTACTTC
TRBJ2-2 | . | TRBV5-4 | . | CASSISGANTGELFF | TGTGCCAGCAGCATTTCGGGGGCGAACACCGGGGAGCTGTTTTTT
TRBJ2-2 | TRBD1 | TRBV10-3 | . | CAISGGQGPNTGELFF | TGTGCCATCAGTGGGGGACAGGGGCCGAACACCGGGGAGCTGTTTTTT
TRBJ2-5 | . | TRBV10-3 | . | CAISESTGRAQYF | TGTGCCATCAGTGAGTCAACAGGGAGGGCCCAGTACTTC
TRBJ2-2 | TRBD2 | TRBV6-5 | . | CASSGLAPNTGELFF | TGTGCCAGCAGCGGACTAGCGCCGAACACCGGGGAGCTGTTTTTT
TRBJ2-1 | TRBD2 | TRBV2 | . | CASRPPPAGGLNEQFF | TGTGCCAGCAGACCCCCGCCGGCGGGGGGGCTGAATGAGCAGTTCTTC
TRBJ2-7 | TRBD1 | TRBV5-4 | few | CASSSVATGDEQYF | TGTGCCAGCAGCTCGGTGGCCACAGGGGACGAGCAGTACTTC
TRBJ2-7 | . | TRBV2 | . | CASRLAEQYF | TGTGCCAGCAGGCTTGCCGAGCAGTACTTC
TRBJ2-5 | . | TRBV11-2 | . | CASSLDLVGGPSETQYF | TGTGCCAGCAGCTTAGATCTGGTCGGGGGGCCTAGTGAGACCCAGTACTTC
TRBJ2-7 | TRBD1 | TRBV23-1 | . | CASSQHRDRGPLPRSYEQYF | TGCGCCAGCAGTCAACACCGGGACAGGGGGCCCCTACCGCGCTCCTACGAGCAGTACTTC
TRBJ2-1 | TRBD2 | TRBV5-1 | . | CASAPGLAGGSPHEQFF | TGCGCCAGCGCTCCGGGACTAGCGGGGGGATCTCCTCATGAGCAGTTCTTC
TRBJ2-7 | . | TRBV27 | . | CASSFGRGPTYEQYF | TGTGCCAGCAGTTTTGGGCGGGGGCCCACCTACGAGCAGTACTTC
TRBJ1-1 | . | TRBV12-2 | . | CASRKKAGHPRTEAFF | TGTGCAAGTCGGAAAAAAGCGGGACACCCGCGCACTGAAGCTTTCTTT
TRBJ2-3 | TRBD1 | TRBV5-1 | . | CASTGQGLTDTQYF | TGCGCCAGCACGGGACAGGGACTGACAGATACGCAGTATTTT
TRBJ2-1 | TRBD2 | TRBV30 | . | CAWKLAGGSYNEQFF | TGTGCCTGGAAACTAGCGGGAGGGTCCTACAATGAGCAGTTCTTC
TRBJ2-3 | TRBD1 | TRBV6-1 | . | CASSEGGTGYPYTQYF | TGTGCCAGCAGTGAGGGCGGGACAGGTTACCCGTACACGCAGTATTTT
TRBJ2-5 | TRBD2 | TRBV10-3 | . | CATGLADQETQYF | TGTGCCACCGGGCTAGCGGACCAAGAGACCCAGTACTTC
TRBJ2-7 | TRBD2 | TRBV27 | . | CASSLGFSAGGYEQYF | TGTGCCAGCAGCCTAGGTTTTTCAGCGGGAGGGTACGAGCAGTACTTC
TRBJ2-6 | . | TRBV2 | . | CASSNRVWSSGANVLTF | TGTGCCAGCAGCAACAGGGTTTGGAGCTCTGGGGCCAACGTCCTGACTTTC
TRBJ2-5 | TRBD1 | TRBV18 | once | CASSPGTGGETQYF | TGTGCCAGCTCCCCCGGGACAGGGGGAGAGACCCAGTACTTC
TRBJ2-7 | TRBD1 | TRBV7-8 | . | CASSSKYGTVSYEQYF | TGTGCCAGCAGCTCCAAATACGGGACAGTTTCCTACGAGCAGTACTTC
TRBJ1-1 | . | TRBV2 | . | CATTNTEAFF | TGTGCCACTACGAACACTGAAGCTTTCTTT